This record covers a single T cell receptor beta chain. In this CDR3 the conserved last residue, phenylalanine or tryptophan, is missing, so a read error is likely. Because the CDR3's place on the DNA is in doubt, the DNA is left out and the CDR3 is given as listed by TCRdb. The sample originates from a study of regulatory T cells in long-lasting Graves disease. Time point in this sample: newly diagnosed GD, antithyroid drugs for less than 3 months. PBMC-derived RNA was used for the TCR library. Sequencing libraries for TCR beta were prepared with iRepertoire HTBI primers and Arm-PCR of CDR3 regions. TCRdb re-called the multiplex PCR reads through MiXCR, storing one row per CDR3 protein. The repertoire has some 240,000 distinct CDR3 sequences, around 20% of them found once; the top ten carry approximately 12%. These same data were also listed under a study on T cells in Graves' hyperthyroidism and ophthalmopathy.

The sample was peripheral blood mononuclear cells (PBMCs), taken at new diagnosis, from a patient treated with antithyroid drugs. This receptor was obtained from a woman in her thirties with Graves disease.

The CDR3 reads CASSSGTVEQFV. The chain has TRBV5-1 and TRBJ2-1; the table assigns TRBD1, which was not confirmed against the DNA. Germline V gives CDR1 SGHRS, CDR2 YFSETQ. 12 amino acids form the CDR3, both terminal residues included.